The rows below give T cell receptor beta chains drawn from one sample of a study of tumor-infiltrating lymphocytes in localized non-small cell lung cancer. Assay used: immunoSEQ multiplex PCR; TCRdb lists only in-frame clones, some missing. The sample lists 13,000 to 15,000 clones, roughly 81% occurring once. Sequencing was done on a sample of lung tumor tissue. These receptors came from a human donor with non-small cell lung cancer. The CDR3 runs from the conserved cysteine through the conserved F or W. A D gene is named only where the DNA matches it firmly.

V gene	J gene	D gene	CDR3 DNA	CDR3 protein
TRBV7-8	TRBJ2-5	TRBD1	TGTGCCAGCAGCCTCCGGGACAGGGGGGGAGAGACCCAGTACTTC	CASSLRDRGGETQYF
TRBV7-6	TRBJ2-1	NA	TGTGCCAGCAGCTCGAGCGGTTACAATGAGCAGTTCTTC	CASSSSGYNEQFF
TRBV4-3	TRBJ1-5	NA	TGCGCCAGCAGCCAAGAACAAGGGCCTAGCAATCAGCCCCAGCATTTT	CASSQEQGPSNQPQHF
TRBV10-1	TRBJ2-1	TRBD1	TGCGCCAGCAACCCCGGGACAGGGCACAATGAGCAGTTCTTC	CASNPGTGHNEQFF
TRBV28	TRBJ2-1	NA	TGTGCCAGCAGTTTATGGTCGAGGGTTGGCAATGAGCAGTTCTTC	CASSLWSRVGNEQFF
TRBV9	TRBJ2-2	TRBD2	TGTGCCAGCAGCGTCGACGGACTAGCAAGGACCGGGGAGCTGTTTTTT	CASSVDGLARTGELFF
TRBV5-3	TRBJ2-2	TRBD2	TGTGCCAGAAGCTTTGGACTAGCGGGAGGGTGCACCGGGGAGCTGTTTTTT	CARSFGLAGGCTGELFF
TRBV12-5	TRBJ2-7	NA	TGTGCTAGTGGTTTGGTAAACGAGCAGTACTTC	CASGLVNEQYF
TRBV7-2	TRBJ2-3	TRBD2	TGTGCCAGCAGAAGACTAGCGAACACAGATACGCAGTATTTT	CASRRLANTDTQYF
TRBV5-6	TRBJ2-5	NA	TGTGCCAGCAGCTCCGCGGGCGGCTCTCAAGAGACCCAGTACTTC	CASSSAGGSQETQYF
TRBV6-1	TRBJ1-5	NA	TGTGCCAGCAGTGATCTCTGGGCAGGACGGCAGCCCCAGCATTTT	CASSDLWAGRQPQHF